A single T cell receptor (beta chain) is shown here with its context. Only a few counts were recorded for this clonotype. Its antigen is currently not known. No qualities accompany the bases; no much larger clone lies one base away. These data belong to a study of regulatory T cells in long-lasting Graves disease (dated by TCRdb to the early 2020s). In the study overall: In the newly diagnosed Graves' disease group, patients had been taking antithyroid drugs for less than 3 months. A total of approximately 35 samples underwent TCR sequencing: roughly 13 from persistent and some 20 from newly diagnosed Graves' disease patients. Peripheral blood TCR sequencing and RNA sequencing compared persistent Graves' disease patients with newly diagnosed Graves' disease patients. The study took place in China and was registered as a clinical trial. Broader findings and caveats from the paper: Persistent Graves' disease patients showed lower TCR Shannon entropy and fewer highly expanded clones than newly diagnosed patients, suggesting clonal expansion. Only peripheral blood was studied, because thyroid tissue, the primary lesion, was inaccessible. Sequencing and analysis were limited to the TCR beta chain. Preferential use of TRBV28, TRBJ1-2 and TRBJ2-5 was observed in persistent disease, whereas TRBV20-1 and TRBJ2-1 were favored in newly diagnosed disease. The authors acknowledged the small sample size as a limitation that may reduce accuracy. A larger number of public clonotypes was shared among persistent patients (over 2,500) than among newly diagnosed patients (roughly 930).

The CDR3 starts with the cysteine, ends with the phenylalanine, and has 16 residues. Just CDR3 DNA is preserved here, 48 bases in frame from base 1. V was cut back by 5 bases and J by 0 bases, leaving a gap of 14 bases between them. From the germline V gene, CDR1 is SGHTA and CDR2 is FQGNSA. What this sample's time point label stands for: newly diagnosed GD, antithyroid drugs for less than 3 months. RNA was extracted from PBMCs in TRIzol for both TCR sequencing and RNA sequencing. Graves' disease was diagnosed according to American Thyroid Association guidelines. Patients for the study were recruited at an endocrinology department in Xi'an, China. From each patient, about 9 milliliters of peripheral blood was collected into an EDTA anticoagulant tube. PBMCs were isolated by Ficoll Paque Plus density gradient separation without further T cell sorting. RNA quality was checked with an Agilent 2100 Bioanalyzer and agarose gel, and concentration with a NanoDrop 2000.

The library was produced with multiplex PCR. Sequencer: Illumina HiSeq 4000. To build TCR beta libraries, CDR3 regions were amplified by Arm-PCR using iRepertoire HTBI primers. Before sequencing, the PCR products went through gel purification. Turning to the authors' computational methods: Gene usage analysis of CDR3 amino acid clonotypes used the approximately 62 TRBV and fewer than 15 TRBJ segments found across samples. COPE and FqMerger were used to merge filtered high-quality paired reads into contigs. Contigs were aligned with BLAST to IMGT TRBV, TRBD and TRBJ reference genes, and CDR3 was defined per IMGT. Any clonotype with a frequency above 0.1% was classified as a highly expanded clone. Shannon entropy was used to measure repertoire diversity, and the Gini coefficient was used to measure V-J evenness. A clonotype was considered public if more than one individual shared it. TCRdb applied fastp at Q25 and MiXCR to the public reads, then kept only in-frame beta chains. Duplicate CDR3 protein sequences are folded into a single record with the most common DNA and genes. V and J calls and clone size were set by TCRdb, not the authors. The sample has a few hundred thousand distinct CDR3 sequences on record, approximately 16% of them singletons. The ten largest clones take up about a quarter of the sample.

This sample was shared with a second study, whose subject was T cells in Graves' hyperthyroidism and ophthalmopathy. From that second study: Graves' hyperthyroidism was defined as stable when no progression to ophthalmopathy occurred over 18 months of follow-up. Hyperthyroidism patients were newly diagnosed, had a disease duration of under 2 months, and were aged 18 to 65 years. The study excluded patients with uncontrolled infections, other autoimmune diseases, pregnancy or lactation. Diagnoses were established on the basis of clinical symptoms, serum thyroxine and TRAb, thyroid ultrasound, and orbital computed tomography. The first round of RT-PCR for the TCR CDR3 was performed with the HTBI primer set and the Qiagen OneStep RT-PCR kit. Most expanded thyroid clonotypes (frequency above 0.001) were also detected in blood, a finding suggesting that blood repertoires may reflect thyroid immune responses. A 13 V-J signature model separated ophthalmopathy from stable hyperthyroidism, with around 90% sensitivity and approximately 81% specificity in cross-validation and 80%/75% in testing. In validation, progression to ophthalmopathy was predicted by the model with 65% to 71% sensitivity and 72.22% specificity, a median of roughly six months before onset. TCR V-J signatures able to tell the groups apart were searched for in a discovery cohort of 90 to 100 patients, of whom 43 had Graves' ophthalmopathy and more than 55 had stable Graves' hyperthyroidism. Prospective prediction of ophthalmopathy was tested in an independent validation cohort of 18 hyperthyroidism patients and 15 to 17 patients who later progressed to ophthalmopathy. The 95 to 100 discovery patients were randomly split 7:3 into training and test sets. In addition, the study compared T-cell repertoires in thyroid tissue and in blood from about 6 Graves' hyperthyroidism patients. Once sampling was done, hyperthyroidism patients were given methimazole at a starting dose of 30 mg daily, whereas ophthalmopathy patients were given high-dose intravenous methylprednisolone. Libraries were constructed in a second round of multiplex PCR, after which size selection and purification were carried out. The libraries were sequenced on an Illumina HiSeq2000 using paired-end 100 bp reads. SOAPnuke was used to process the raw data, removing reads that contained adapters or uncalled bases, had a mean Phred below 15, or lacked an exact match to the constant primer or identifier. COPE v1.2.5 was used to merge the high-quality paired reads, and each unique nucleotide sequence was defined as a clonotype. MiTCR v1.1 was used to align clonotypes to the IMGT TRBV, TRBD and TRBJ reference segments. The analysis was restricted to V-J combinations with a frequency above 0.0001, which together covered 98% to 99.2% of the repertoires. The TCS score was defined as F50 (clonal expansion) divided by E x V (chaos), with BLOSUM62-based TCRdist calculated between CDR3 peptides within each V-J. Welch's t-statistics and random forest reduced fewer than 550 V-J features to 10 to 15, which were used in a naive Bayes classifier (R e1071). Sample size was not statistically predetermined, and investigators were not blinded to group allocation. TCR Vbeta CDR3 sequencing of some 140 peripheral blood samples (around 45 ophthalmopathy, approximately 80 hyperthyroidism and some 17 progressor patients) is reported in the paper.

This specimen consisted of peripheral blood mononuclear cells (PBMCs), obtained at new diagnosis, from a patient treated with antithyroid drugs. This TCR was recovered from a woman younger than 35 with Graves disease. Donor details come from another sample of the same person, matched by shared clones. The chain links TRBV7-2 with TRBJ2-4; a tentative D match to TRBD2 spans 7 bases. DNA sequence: TGTGCCAGCAGCAGGGAGGGGGGTTTAGCCAAAAACATTCAGTACTTC. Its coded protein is CASSREGGLAKNIQYF.